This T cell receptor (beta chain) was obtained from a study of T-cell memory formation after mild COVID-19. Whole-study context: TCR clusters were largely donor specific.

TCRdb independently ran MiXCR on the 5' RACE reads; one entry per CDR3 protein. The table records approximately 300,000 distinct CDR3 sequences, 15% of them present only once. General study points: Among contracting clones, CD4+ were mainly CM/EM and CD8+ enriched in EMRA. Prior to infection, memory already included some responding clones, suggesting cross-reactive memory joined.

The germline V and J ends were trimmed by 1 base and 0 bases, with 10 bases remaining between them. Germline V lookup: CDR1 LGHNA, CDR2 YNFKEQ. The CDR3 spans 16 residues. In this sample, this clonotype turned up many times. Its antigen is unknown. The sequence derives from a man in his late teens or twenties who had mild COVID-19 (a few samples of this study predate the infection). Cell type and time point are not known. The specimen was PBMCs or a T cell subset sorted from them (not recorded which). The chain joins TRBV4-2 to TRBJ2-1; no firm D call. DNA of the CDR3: TGTGCCAGCAGCCAAGCGAGTCGGAGCTCCTACAATGAGCAGTTCTTC. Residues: CASSQASRSSYNEQFF.